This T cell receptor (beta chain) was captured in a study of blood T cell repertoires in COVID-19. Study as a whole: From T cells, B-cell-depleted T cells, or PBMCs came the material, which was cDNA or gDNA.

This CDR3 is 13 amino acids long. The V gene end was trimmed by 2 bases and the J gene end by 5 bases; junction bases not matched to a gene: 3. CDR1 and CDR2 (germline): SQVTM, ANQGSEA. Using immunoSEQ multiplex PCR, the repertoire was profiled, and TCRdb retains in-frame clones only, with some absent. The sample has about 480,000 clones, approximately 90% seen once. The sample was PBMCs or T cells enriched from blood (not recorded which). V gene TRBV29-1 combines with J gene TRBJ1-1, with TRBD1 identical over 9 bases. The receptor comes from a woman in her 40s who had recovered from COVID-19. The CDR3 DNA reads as TGCAGCGTTGAACCCGACAGGGGGACTGAAGCTTTCTTT. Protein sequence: CSVEPDRGTEAFF.